This paragraph reports one T cell receptor (beta chain). Its antigen is undetermined. The CDR3 totals 14 residues. V was cut by 6 bases and J by 0 bases, with 11 bases left in between. Looked up from germline, CDR1 is KGHSH and CDR2 is LQKENI. The sample belongs to a study of T cell responses to AZD1222 COVID-19 vaccine. Study-level points and caveats: Targets within unmutated variant regions were reportedly found for nearly half of spike-specific TCRs. No day 14 peak samples; only post-peak repertoires were characterized.

The assay was immunoSEQ multiplex PCR, and TCRdb's table has in-frame clones only and misses some. The sample carries 150,000 to 200,000 clones, 90% recorded once. This receptor was obtained from an adult who received the AZD1222 COVID-19 vaccine. Material: peripheral blood, obtained 28 days after the second AZD1222 dose. This sequence joins TRBV18 and TRBJ1-1; no clear D gene. In DNA form, the CDR3 reads TGTGCCAGCTCGCAGATGGGAGTGAACACTGAAGCTTTCTTT. It is translated as CASSQMGVNTEAFF.